This T cell receptor (beta chain) was captured in a study of low-dose radiotherapy and immunotherapy resistance in tumors. Study overall: One day before radiation and immunotherapy, intravenous cyclophosphamide 200 mg/m2 was administered, with this repeated every two weeks. Once cycle 1 day 1 began, patients took oral aspirin 300 mg daily for four cycles.

The CDR3 loop spans 15 amino acids. Germline V gene sequence: CDR1 LGHNA, CDR2 YSLEER. With 1 base removed from V and 0 bases from J, the gap between germline ends came to 9 bases. Alpha- and beta-chain coverage of first-strand cDNA came from TRAV- and TRBV-specific primers. TCRs were put through 20 to 25 PCR cycles of amplification with Phusion. A constant-region primer and the V-primer adapter served as the primer pair. TCRdb recomputed calls from the reads with MiXCR, one row per CDR3 protein. Among more than 50,000 distinct CDR3 sequences listed, approximately 26% were seen once. This clonotype was picked up many times. Time point in this sample: before trial treatment. Donors received a regimen that comprised nivolumab, ipilimumab, aspirin, low-dose cyclophosphamide and low-dose radiotherapy. The presence of advanced solid tumors lacking tumor-infiltrating lymphocytes characterized eligible patients.

Material: PBMCs, obtained before treatment. This clonotype originated in a male donor with rectosigmoid adenocarcinoma. The chain joins TRBV4-3 to TRBJ1-1; D unclear. The CDR3 bases are TGCGCCAGCAGCCAAGCAGCGGGCATGAACACTGAAGCTTTCTTT. Translation: CASSQAAGMNTEAFF.